This T cell receptor (beta chain) was captured in a study of blood T cell repertoires in COVID-19 (dated by TCRdb to the early 2020s). In terms of the full investigation: The collaborator samples originated in the United States, Italy and Spain and spanned the acute and convalescent phases of COVID-19. The prospective study material was composed of cDNA or gDNA derived from T cells, B-cell-depleted T cells, or PBMCs. Deeply sampled blood TCRbeta repertoires from subjects exposed to, actively infected with, or recovered from COVID-19 were included in the dataset. The repertoires were released in a freely available public database meant as a resource for research on the immune response to SARS-CoV-2. Samples were obtained from the ongoing ImmuneRACE study (first 160 participants) and from 1,254 subjects provided by 6 global collaborators. Sample metadata almost always included a de-identified subject ID, COVID-19 status, age in years and sex. HLA class I and class II types, where available, came from metadata supplied by the sample provider rather than from assay-based typing.

TCRbeta CDR3 regions were amplified from genomic DNA using the immunoSEQ Assay, a bias-controlled multiplex PCR. For the original study's pipeline: Nucleated cell counts per sample were estimated from amplification of reference gene primers within the assay. To quantify the absolute abundance of each unique TCRbeta CDR3 rearrangement, sequence reads were collapsed and filtered. For each sample, productive Simpson clonality was calculated by taking the square root of Simpson's diversity index across productive rearrangements. Held by TCRdb, this immuneACCESS table contains in-frame sequences only and omits some clones. Under half of the omission traces to an unresolved V gene where checked; the cause of the rest is unknown. V and J calls and clone size are as listed in that table; D and trimming were resolved from the DNA. Present in this sample are fewer than 250,000 clones, 90% of which were seen just once. 2% to 3% of the sample belongs to the ten largest clones.

At one collaborating source in Seattle, patients were enrolled during active infection and were followed longitudinally through the course of disease. Whole blood was collected in K2EDTA tubes by collaborating institutions according to the institutions' own protocols. For TCRbeta analysis, collaborators shipped samples in one of three forms: frozen whole blood, isolated PBMCs, or DNA extracted from either of those sample types. What the authors observed across the whole study: The quantity of clinical and demographic metadata differed by source and by participant and was supplied without curation.

Notes on this clone: No cognate antigen has been identified for it. Base-call qualities are not available, and no considerably larger clone is one nucleotide away.

This TCR came from a man aged 25 to 45 with COVID-19, enrolled during active disease. The material sequenced was peripheral blood.

The nucleotide sequence reads as follows: TGTGCCAGCAGCTTGGCGGTCTTAAACTATGGCTACACCTTC. It encodes CASSLAVLNYGYTF. The chain is assembled from TRBV5-6 and TRBJ1-2, with no D gene named confidently. For CDR1 and CDR2, the germline V gene lists SGHDT and YYEEEE. V gives up 0 bases and J gives up 2 bases, and the segment between their germline ends measures 8 bases. Spanning cysteine to phenylalanine, the CDR3 consists of 14 amino acids. Here the CDR3 DNA is all that survives: 42 bases in frame from base 1.